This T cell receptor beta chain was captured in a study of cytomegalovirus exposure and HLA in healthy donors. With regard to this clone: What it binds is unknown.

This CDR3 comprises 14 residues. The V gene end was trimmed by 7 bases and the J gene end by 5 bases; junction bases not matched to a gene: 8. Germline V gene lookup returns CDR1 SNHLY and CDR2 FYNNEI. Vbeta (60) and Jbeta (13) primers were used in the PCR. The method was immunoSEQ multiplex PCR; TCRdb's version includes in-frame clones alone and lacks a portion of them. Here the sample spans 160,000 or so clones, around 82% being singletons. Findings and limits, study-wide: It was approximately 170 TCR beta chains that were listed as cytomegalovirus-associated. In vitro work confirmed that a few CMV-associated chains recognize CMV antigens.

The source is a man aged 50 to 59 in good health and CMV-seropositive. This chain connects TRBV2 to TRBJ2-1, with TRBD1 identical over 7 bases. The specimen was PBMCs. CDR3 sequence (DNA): TGTGCCAGCACAACCGGGACAGCCAACAATGAGCAGTTCTTC. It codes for CASTTGTANNEQFF.